This paragraph reports one T cell receptor beta chain. The specificity of this receptor is unknown. It has no much larger one-base neighbor in the sample; base qualities were not kept. Germline trimming: 4 bases from V, 6 bases from J; junction bases outside gene matches: 7. CDR1 and CDR2 were assigned from the germline V gene as SGDLS and YYNGEE. The CDR3 numbers 13 residues from cysteine through phenylalanine. The sequence is cut down to CDR3 DNA, 39 bases in frame from base 1. Genomic DNA was isolated from the sorted cells so that the TCRbeta CDR3 region could be sequenced. TCRbeta CDR3 regions were sequenced using the immunoSEQ Assay. Imported from immuneACCESS, the table was reduced by TCRdb to in-frame sequences with V and J called. These copies leave out some clones; in studies compared against another copy, an unresolved V gene accounts for under half, and the cause of the remainder is not known. The sample table contains about 71,000 clones; only one count was recorded for approximately 94% of them. The top ten clonotypes cover 15% to 17% of the sample.

The trial excluded patients who had a history of autoimmune disease or were on systemic immunosuppression. Peripheral blood for TCR sequencing was drawn from every dose cohort at baseline, at cycle 4 day 1 and at cycle 7 day 1. Samples came from an open-label, multicenter, first-in-human phase I dose-escalation trial of ivuxolimab. The trial enrolled adults with locally advanced or metastatic head and neck squamous cell, hepatocellular, melanoma or renal cell carcinoma. Before TCR sequencing, CD4+ T cells and CD8+ T cells were sorted from peripheral blood as separate populations. The sample comes from a study of OX40 agonist ivuxolimab in advanced cancers. Broadly, across the study: The costimulatory receptor OX40 (CD134) was targeted by ivuxolimab, a fully human IgG2 agonistic monoclonal antibody. Intravenous ivuxolimab was administered to patients every 2 weeks at six dose levels: 0.01, 0.1, 0.3, 1.5, 3 and 10 mg/kg. Among the roughly 52 dose-escalation patients, around 19 had hepatocellular carcinoma, 15 or so melanoma, 9 renal cell carcinoma and 9 head and neck cancer. The dose-escalation cohort was almost 85% male with a mean age of about 54 years, ranging from roughly 20 to 80. Patients were allowed to have had prior anti-PD-1, anti-PD-L1 or anti-CTLA-4 therapy, and approximately 40% of the dose-escalation patients had been treated with checkpoint inhibitors. Partial responses occurred in three dose-escalation patients, of whom one had hepatocellular carcinoma and two had cutaneous melanoma. Peripheral TCRbeta sequencing aimed to test whether ivuxolimab altered TCR sequence diversity and caused clonal T-cell expansion. The paper describes the monotherapy dose-escalation part (N = 52 patients) of the phase I trial of ivuxolimab. Here is what the overall study found, with its caveats: The antigen specificity of the peripheral T cells that underwent clonal expansion was not determined. Low levels of normalized T-cell clonal expansion were also seen in some nonresponding patients. Partial responders in the 0.1-3.0 mg/kg groups had among the lowest normalized peripheral clonal expansion, especially among CD8+ T cells. At doses of 0.1 to 3.0 mg/kg, clonal expansion of both CD4+ and CD8+ T cells in blood was seen between baseline and week 6. After ivuxolimab, more expanded clones were found on average in CD8+ T cells than in CD4+ T cells.

Sequenced material: CD4+ or CD8+ T cells sorted from blood, taken in a trial of the OX40 agonist ivuxolimab. The sequence joins TRBV9 to TRBJ2-7; 7 bases in the middle match TRBD2. This sequence originates from an adult with an advanced solid tumor such as melanoma, head and neck, liver or kidney cancer. The DNA reads as follows: TGTGCCAGCAGCTTCGGACTAGGAGGCGAGCAGTACTTC. It translates as CASSFGLGGEQYF.